A selection of T cell receptor beta chains follows, all from one sample in a study of cytomegalovirus exposure and HLA in healthy donors. Profiling relied on immunoSEQ multiplex PCR, and the TCRdb table lists in-frame clones only, not all of them. The sample has about 150,000 clones, 65% to 80% seen once. The sample was PBMCs. These receptors originate from a man aged 18 to 35 in good health and CMV-seronegative. CDR3s include the opening cysteine and the closing phenylalanine or tryptophan. D genes are given only for firm matches. Size tells how often a clone was seen (once, few, many) or the class of an expanded clone, and some rows leave it out.

>TRBJ2-5|TRBV11-2|TRBD2|.
CASGLAGERTQYF
TGTGCCAGCGGATTAGCGGGGGAAAGGACCCAGTACTTC
>TRBJ2-1|TRBV27|.|once
CASSFQGHKRNEQFF
TGTGCCAGCAGTTTCCAAGGACACAAGAGGAATGAGCAGTTCTTC
>TRBJ1-1|TRBV19|.|.
CASSIGTGRWLNTEAFF
TGTGCCAGTAGTATAGGCACAGGGCGTTGGTTGAACACTGAAGCTTTCTTT
>TRBJ1-4|TRBV7-9|TRBD1|.
CASSSQGALTNEKLFF
TGTGCCAGCAGCTCACAGGGGGCGCTGACTAATGAAAAACTGTTTTTT
>TRBJ1-1|TRBV7-8|TRBD1|.
CASSLRTGQTEAFF
TGTGCCAGCAGCCTTAGGACAGGGCAGACTGAAGCTTTCTTT
>TRBJ1-4|TRBV19|TRBD1|.
CASSTQSGGTPGELFF
TGTGCCAGTAGTACTCAATCAGGGGGAACTCCCGGGGAACTGTTTTTT
>TRBJ1-1|TRBV6-6|TRBD1|few
CASSYSRQGDTEAFF
TGTGCCAGCAGTTACTCGCGGCAGGGGGACACTGAAGCTTTCTTT
>TRBJ2-3|TRBV14|TRBD1|.
CASSTIPHHRDRGHQMRTRDTQYF
TGTGCCAGCAGCACCATTCCCCACCACCGGGACAGGGGCCACCAGATGAGGACCAGAGATACGCAGTATTTT
>TRBJ1-1|TRBV29-1|.|few
CSIRDINTEAFF
TGCAGCATTCGGGACATCAACACTGAAGCTTTCTTT
>TRBJ2-7|TRBV4-1|TRBD2|few
CASSPGRGGGGYQQYF
TGCGCCAGCAGCCCGGGTCGGGGCGGGGGAGGCTACCAGCAGTACTTC